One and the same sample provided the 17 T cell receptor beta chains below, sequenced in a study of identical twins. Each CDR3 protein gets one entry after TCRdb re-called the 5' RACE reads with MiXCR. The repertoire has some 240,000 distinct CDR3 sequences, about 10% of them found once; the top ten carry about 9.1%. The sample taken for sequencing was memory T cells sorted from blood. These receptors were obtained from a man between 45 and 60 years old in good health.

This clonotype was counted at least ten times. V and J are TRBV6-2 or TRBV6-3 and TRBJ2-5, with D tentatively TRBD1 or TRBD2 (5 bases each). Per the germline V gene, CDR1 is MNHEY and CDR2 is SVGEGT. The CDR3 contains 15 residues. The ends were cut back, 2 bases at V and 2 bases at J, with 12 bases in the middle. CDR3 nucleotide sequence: TGTGCCAGCAGTTACCGGTCTGGGGGACAAGAGACCCAGTACTTC. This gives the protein CASSYRSGGQETQYF.

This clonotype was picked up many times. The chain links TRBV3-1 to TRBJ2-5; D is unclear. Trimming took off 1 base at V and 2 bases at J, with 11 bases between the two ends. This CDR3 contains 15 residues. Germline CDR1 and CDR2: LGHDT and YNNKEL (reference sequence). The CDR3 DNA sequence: TGTGCCAGCAGCCAAGGACGGCAGCCTCAAGAGACCCAGTACTTC. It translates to CASSQGRQPQETQYF.

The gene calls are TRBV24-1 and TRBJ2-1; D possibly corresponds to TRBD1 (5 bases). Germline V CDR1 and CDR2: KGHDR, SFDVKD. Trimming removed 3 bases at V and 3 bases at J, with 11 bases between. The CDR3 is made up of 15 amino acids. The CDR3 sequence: CATSDVDTSYNEQFF. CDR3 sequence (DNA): TGTGCCACCAGTGATGTGGACACCAGCTACAATGAGCAGTTCTTC.

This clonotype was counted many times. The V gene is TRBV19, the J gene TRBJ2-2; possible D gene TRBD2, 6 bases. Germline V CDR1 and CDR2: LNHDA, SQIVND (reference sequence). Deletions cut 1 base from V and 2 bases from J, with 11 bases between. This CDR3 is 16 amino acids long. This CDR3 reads CASSIAWGDNTGELFF. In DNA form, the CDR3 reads TGTGCCAGTAGTATAGCGTGGGGGGATAACACCGGGGAGCTGTTTTTT.

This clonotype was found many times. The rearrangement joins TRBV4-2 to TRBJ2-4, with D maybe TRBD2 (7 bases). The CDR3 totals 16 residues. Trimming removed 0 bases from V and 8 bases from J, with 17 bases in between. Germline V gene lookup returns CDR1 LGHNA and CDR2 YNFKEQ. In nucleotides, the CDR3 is TGTGCCAGCAGCCAAGAATGGAACAGGGCGGGAGACATTCAGTACTTC. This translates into CASSQEWNRAGDIQYF.

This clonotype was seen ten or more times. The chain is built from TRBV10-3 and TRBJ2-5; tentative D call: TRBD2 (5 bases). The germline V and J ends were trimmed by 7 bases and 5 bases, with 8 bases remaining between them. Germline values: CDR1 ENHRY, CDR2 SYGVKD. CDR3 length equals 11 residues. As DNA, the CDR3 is TGTGCCATCATGAGAGGGGAGACCCAGTACTTC. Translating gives CAIMRGETQYF.

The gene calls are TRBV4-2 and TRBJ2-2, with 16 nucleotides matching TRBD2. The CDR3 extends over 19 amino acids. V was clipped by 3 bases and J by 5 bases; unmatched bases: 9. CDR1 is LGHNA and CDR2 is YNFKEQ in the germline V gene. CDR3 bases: TGTGCCAGCAGCCAGGCTGGGACTAGCGGGAGGGCGTCTACCGGGGAGCTGTTTTTT. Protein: CASSQAGTSGRASTGELFF.

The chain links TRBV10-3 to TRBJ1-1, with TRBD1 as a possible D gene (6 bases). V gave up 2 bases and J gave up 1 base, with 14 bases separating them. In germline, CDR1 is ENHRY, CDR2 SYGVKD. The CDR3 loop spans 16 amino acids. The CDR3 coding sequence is TGTGCCATCAGTGAGACACGACAGGACCCGAACACTGAAGCTTTCTTT. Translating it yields CAISETRQDPNTEAFF.

CDR3 in DNA: TGCGCCAGCAGCAGTGGGACAGACTCTGGAAACACCATATATTTT. Encoded protein: CASSSGTDSGNTIYF. The chain couples TRBV5-1 to TRBJ1-3, with 7 bases matching TRBD1. This CDR3 has 15 residues. Unmatched junction bases numbered 4, after V lost 4 bases and J lost 0 bases. CDR1 is SGHRS and CDR2 is YFSETQ in the germline V gene. Filled out from reference TRBV5-1 and TRBJ1-3, the complete variable domain reads KAGVTQTPRYLIKTRGQQVTLSCSPISGHRSVSWYQQTPGQGLQFLFEYFSETQRNKGNFPGRFSGRQFSNSRSEMNVSTLELGDSALYLCASSSGTDSGNTIYFGEGSWLTVV.

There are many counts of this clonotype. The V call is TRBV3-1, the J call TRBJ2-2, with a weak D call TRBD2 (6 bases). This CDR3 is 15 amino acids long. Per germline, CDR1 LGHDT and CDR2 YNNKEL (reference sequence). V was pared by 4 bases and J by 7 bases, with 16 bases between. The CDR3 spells CASSPREGGGGELFF. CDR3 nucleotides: TGTGCCAGCAGCCCCCGCGAGGGAGGTGGCGGGGAGCTGTTTTTT.

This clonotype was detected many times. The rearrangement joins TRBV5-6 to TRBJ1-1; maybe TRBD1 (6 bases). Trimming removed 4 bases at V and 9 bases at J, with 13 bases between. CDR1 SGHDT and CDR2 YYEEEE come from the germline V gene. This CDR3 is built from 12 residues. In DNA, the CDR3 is TGTGCCAGCAGCGCCCGACAGGCTAAAGCTTTCTTT. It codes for CASSARQAKAFF.

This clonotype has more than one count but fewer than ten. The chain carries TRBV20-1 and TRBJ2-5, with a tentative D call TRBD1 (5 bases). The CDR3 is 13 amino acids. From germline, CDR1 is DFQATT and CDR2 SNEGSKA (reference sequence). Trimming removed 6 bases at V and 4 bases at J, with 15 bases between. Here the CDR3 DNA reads TGCAGTGCACCGACAGACTTCCTAGAGACCCAGTACTTC. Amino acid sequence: CSAPTDFLETQYF.

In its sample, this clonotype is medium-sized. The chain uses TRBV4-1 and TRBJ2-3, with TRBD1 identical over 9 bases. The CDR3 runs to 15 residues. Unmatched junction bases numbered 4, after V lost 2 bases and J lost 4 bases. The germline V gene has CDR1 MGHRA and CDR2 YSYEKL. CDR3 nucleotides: TGCGCCAGCAGCCAACTGACAGGGGGTGCAGATACGCAGTATTTT. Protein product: CASSQLTGGADTQYF.

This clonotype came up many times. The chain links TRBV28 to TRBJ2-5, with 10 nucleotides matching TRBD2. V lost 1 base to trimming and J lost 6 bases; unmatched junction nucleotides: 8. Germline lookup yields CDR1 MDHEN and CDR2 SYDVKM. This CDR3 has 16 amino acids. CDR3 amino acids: CASSLSPSGSRKTQYF. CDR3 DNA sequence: TGTGCCAGCAGTTTATCCCCTAGCGGGAGCAGAAAGACCCAGTACTTC.

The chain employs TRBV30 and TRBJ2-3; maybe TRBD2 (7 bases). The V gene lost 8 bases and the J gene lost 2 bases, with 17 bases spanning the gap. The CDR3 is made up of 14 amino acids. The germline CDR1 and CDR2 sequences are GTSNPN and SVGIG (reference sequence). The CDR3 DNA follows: TGTGCCGGGGGGGCAACCAGTTTCACAGATACGCAGTATTTT. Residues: CAGGATSFTDTQYF.

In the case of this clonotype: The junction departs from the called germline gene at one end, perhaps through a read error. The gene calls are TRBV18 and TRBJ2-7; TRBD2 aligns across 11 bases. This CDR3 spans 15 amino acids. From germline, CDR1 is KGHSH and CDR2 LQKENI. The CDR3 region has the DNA TGTGCCAGCTCGCCACCACTAGCGGGGGCCCACGAGCAGTACTTC. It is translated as CASSPPLAGAHEQYF.

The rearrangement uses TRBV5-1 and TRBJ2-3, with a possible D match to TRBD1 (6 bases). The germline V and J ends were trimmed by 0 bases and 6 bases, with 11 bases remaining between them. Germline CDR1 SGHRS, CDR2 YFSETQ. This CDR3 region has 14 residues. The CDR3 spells CASSLGGQRDTQYF. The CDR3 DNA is TGCGCCAGCAGCTTGGGGGGGCAACGTGATACGCAGTATTTT. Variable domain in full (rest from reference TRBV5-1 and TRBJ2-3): KAGVTQTPRYLIKTRGQQVTLSCSPISGHRSVSWYQQTPGQGLQFLFEYFSETQRNKGNFPGRFSGRQFSNSRSEMNVSTLELGDSALYLCASSLGGQRDTQYFGPGTRLTVL.